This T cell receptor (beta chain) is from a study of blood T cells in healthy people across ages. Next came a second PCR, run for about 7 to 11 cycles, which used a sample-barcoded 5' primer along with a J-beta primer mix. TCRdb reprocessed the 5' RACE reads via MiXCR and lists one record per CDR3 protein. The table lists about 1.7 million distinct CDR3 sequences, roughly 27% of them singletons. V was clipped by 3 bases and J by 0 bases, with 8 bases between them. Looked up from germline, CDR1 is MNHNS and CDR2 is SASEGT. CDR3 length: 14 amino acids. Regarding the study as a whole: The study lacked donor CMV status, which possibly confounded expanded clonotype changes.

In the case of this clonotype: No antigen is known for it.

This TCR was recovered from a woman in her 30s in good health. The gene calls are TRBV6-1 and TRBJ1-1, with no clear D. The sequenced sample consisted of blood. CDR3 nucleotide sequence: TGTGCCAGCAGTGAGCGACGGCTGAACACTGAAGCTTTCTTT. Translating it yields CASSERRLNTEAFF.